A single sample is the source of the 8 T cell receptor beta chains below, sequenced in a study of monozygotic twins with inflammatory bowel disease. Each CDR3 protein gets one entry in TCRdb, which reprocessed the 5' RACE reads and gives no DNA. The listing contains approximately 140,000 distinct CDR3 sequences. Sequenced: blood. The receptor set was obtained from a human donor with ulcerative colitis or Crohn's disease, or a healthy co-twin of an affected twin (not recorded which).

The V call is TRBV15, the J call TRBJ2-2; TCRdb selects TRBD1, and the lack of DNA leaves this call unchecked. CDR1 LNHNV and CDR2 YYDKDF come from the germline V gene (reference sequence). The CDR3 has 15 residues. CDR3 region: CATANRLDSTGELFF.

CDR3 sequence reads: CASSIQGGGQETYEQYF. This chain connects TRBV5-1 to TRBJ2-7; TCRdb's assignment of TRBD1 cannot be checked, as there is no DNA. The CDR3 is 17 amino acids. Germline loops: CDR1 SGHRS, CDR2 YFSETQ.

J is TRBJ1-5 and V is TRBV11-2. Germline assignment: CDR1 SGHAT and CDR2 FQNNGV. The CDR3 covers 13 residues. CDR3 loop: CASSLTSNQPQHF.

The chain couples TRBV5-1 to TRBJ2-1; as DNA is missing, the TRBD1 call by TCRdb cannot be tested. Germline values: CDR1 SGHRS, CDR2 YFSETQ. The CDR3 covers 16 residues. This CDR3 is CASSLAVTGIGGEQFF. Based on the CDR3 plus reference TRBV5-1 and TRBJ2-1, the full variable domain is KAGVTQTPRYLIKTRGQQVTLSCSPISGHRSVSWYQQTPGQGLQFLFEYFSETQRNKGNFPGRFSGRQFSNSRSEMNVSTLELGDSALYLCASSLAVTGIGGEQFFGPGTRLTVL.

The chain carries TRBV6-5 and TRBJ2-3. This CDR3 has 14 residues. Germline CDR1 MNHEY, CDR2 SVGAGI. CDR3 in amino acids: CASSYSRGTDTQYF.

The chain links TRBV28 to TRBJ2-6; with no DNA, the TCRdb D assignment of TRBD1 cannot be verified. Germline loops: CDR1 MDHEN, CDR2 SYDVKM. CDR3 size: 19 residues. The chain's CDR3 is CASSSPRGGRFSGANVLTF.

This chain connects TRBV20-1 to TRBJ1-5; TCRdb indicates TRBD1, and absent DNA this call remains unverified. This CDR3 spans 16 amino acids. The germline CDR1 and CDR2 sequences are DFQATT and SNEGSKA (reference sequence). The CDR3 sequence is CSARDNGNRANQPQHF.

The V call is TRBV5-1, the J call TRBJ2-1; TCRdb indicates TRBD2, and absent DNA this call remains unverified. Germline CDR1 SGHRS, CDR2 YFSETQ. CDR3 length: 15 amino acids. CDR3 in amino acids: CASSSRVLLYNEQFF. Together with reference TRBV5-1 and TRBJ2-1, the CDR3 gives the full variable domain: KAGVTQTPRYLIKTRGQQVTLSCSPISGHRSVSWYQQTPGQGLQFLFEYFSETQRNKGNFPGRFSGRQFSNSRSEMNVSTLELGDSALYLCASSSRVLLYNEQFFGPGTRLTVL.